The 26 T cell receptor beta chains below come from one sample, sequenced in a study of shared clonotypes between healthy human individuals. This table comes from immunoSEQ multiplex PCR, and its TCRdb copy is limited to in-frame clones, with some not included. Of roughly 2,500,000 clones in the sample, under 95% are singletons; the top ten hold roughly 0.39%. The source material was naive CD4+ T cells from PBMCs. Subset: CD45RA+ positively selected. The receptors derive from a man aged 18 to 30 in good health. Some clones in this sample may be carry-over from other donors' samples.

CDR3 sequence reads: CASGLGGRNTEAFF. CDR3 nucleotides: TGCGCCAGCGGCCTCGGGGGCAGGAACACTGAAGCTTTCTTT. This chain joins TRBV5-1 and TRBJ1-1; weak D call: TRBD1 (6 bases). The CDR3 sequence is 14 residues long. The V gene lost 7 bases and the J gene lost 1 base, with 14 bases spanning the gap. Germline assignment: CDR1 SGHRS and CDR2 YFSETQ.

The chain has TRBV19 and TRBJ2-3; 7 bases agree with TRBD1. CDR1 is LNHDA, CDR2 SQIVND, per germline (reference sequence). Unmatched junction bases numbered 7, after V lost 4 bases and J lost 9 bases. The CDR3 length is 13 residues. This CDR3 reads CASSTQQGPTQYF. In DNA, the CDR3 is TGTGCCAGTAGTACGCAACAGGGGCCCACGCAGTATTTT.

This clone was counted a few times. The chain recombines TRBV18 with TRBJ1-1; 7 bases line up with TRBD1. Germline CDR1 reads KGHSH; CDR2 reads LQKENI. The CDR3 spans 15 residues. The ends lost 0 bases at V and 0 bases at J; junction bases unmatched: 1. DNA for the CDR3: TGTGCCAGCTCACCACCTACAGGGGTGAACACTGAAGCTTTCTTT. Translating it yields CASSPPTGVNTEAFF.

The rearrangement joins TRBV6-1 to TRBJ2-7; 10 bases map to TRBD1. Unmatched junction bases numbered 4, after V lost 4 bases and J lost 1 base. CDR1 MNHNS and CDR2 SASEGT come from the germline V gene. This CDR3 is 15 amino acids long. CDR3 loop: CASSARDRGSYEQYF. The CDR3 DNA follows: TGTGCCAGCAGTGCTCGGGACAGGGGATCCTACGAGCAGTACTTC.

The rearrangement joins TRBV14 to TRBJ2-7; D might be TRBD2 (5 bases). CDR3 length equals 14 residues. In germline, CDR1 is SGHDN, CDR2 FVKESK. V lost 0 bases to trimming and J lost 1 base, with 7 bases between them. The CDR3 DNA reads TGTGCCAGCAGCCAAGAGACGGGGTCCTACGAGCAGTACTTC. Protein product: CASSQETGSYEQYF.

This rearrangement joins TRBV10-3 to TRBJ2-3; tentative D call: TRBD2 (6 bases). The CDR3 extends over 16 amino acids. From germline, CDR1 is ENHRY and CDR2 SYGVKD. Trimming removed 4 bases from V and 6 bases from J, with 20 bases in between. CDR3 bases: TGTGCCATCAGTGGAACGGACTACCCCAGGATTGATACGCAGTATTTT. Encoded protein: CAISGTDYPRIDTQYF.

The J gene is TRBJ2-1, the V gene TRBV13; 7 bases fit TRBD2. The CDR3 is 19 residues long. From germline, CDR1 is PRHDT and CDR2 FYEKMQ (reference sequence). V lost 0 bases to trimming and J lost 0 bases; unmatched junction nucleotides: 11. The CDR3 reads CASSLGSPNGGSSYNEQFF. CDR3 bases: TGTGCCAGCAGCTTAGGGTCCCCCAACGGGGGGAGCTCCTACAATGAGCAGTTCTTC.

This chain joins TRBV11-2 and TRBJ2-1; D possibly corresponds to TRBD2 (7 bases). Trimming removed 6 bases from V and 2 bases from J, with 20 bases in between. This CDR3 comprises 17 residues. CDR1 is SGHAT, CDR2 FQNNGV, per germline. CDR3 nucleotides: TGTGCCAGCAGAAGGGGGGGCGGGAGAGAGACCTACAATGAGCAGTTCTTC. It specifies CASRRGGGRETYNEQFF.

This chain uses TRBV21-1 with TRBJ1-3. TRBV21-1 is deemed a pseudogene. CDR3 length: 20 residues. The CDR3 nucleotides are TGTGCCAGCACCCGAAGGTTTTATGGGGGGAGCAGAGGCTCTGGAAACACCATATATTTT. Its translation is CASTRRFYGGSRGSGNTIYF.

The chain links TRBV5-5 to TRBJ2-3; 8 nucleotides line up with TRBD2. CDR3 size: 16 residues. CDR1 and CDR2 from the germline V gene are SGHKS and YYEKEE (reference sequence). V trimming: 3 bases; J trimming: 8 bases; junction bases outside the gene matches: 14. The CDR3 nucleotides are TGTGCCAGCAGCTCAAACAGAGCGGGAGAATGGGCTACGCAGTATTTT. This sequence encodes CASSSNRAGEWATQYF.

V gene TRBV5-1 combines with J gene TRBJ2-5, with 9 positions matching TRBD1. From germline, CDR1 is SGHRS and CDR2 YFSETQ. V shed 6 bases and J 8 bases; nucleotides not matched to a gene: 17. The CDR3 consists of 16 residues. The CDR3 bases are TGCGCCAGCACCCACTCGTCGGGACAGGGTGGTTTAACCCAGTACTTC. Amino acid sequence: CASTHSSGQGGLTQYF.

The rearrangement links TRBV28 to TRBJ2-1; possible D gene TRBD2, 7 bases. Germline-derived CDR1 and CDR2 are MDHEN and SYDVKM. V was cut by 7 bases and J by 0 bases, with 13 bases left in between. The CDR3 is 15 residues long. In nucleotides, the CDR3 is TGTGCCAGCAAAACAGGGAGGGGCTCCTACAATGAGCAGTTCTTC. Protein product: CASKTGRGSYNEQFF.

The rearrangement joins TRBV5-4 to TRBJ1-2; no firm D call. The V end lost 0 bases, the J end lost 8 bases, and 11 bases lay between the germline ends. The CDR3 consists of 13 residues. The V gene's germline CDR1 is SGHNT and CDR2 YYREEE (reference sequence). The CDR3 spells CASSLAGQWGYTF. As DNA, the CDR3 is TGTGCCAGCAGCTTGGCCGGGCAGTGGGGCTACACCTTC.

This clone has just one count. The rearrangement uses TRBV4-1 and TRBJ2-3, with unresolved D. V gave up 1 base and J gave up 0 bases, with 14 bases separating them. The CDR3 has 17 residues. Germline CDR1 reads MGHRA; CDR2 reads YSYEKL. DNA for the CDR3: TGCGCCAGCAGCCAAGGAAGGGCGCGCCGTAGCACAGATACGCAGTATTTT. Translation: CASSQGRARRSTDTQYF.

CDR3 in DNA: TGTGCCTGGAGTGGACTGAGCTCCTACGAGCAGTACTTC. This codes for CAWSGLSSYEQYF. This sequence joins TRBV30 and TRBJ2-7; no definite D call. The CDR3 is made up of 13 amino acids. Trimming pared 1 base from V and 0 bases from J, leaving 7 bases between. The germline gives CDR1 GTSNPN, CDR2 SVGIG (reference sequence).

The CDR3 spells CASGLGLAGAETQYF. The CDR3 bases are TGTGCTAGTGGTTTGGGACTAGCGGGAGCAGAGACCCAGTACTTC. The chain combines TRBV12-5 with TRBJ2-5, with 12 bases that match TRBD2. Germline V gene sequence: CDR1 LGHNT, CDR2 FRNRAP. J was trimmed by 4 bases and V by 1 base; bases with no gene match: 1. This CDR3 comprises 15 residues.

Remarks on this clone: The same CDR3 arises from other DNA sequences in this sample as well. V is TRBV5-1 and J is TRBJ1-5; D is undetermined. The V gene lost 0 bases and the J gene lost 4 bases, with 5 bases spanning the gap. The CDR3 loop spans 13 amino acids. Germline loops: CDR1 SGHRS, CDR2 YFSETQ. The CDR3 protein is CASSLAENQPQHF. The CDR3 DNA sequence: TGCGCCAGCAGCTTGGCAGAGAATCAGCCCCAGCATTTT.

The rearrangement joins TRBV15 to TRBJ1-2; no clear D gene. V gave up 1 base and J gave up 5 bases, with 8 bases separating them. This CDR3 contains 13 residues. Looked up from germline, CDR1 is LNHNV and CDR2 is YYDKDF (reference sequence). The CDR3 reads CATSRGRKYGYTF. DNA of the CDR3: TGTGCCACCAGCAGAGGAAGGAAATATGGCTACACCTTC.

The chain recombines TRBV28 with TRBJ2-7; tentatively, D is TRBD1 (6 bases). CDR1 is MDHEN and CDR2 is SYDVKM in the germline V gene. V shed 6 bases and J shed 3 bases, with 15 bases lying between them. The length of the CDR3 is 14 residues. The CDR3 DNA reads as TGTGCCAGCAGCCGAAGAGGCAGGGGCTACGAGCAGTACTTC. This sequence encodes CASSRRGRGYEQYF.

The chain recombines TRBV5-1 with TRBJ2-2; tentative D call: TRBD1 (7 bases). The CDR3 has 13 residues. Trimming shortened V by 6 bases and J by 5 bases, and 11 bases separated the two germline ends. CDR1 is SGHRS and CDR2 is YFSETQ in the germline V gene. The chain's CDR3 is CASTRGETGELFF. CDR3 coding DNA: TGCGCCAGCACCAGGGGGGAAACCGGGGAGCTGTTTTTT. The variable domain in full, completed from reference TRBV5-1 and TRBJ2-2, reads KAGVTQTPRYLIKTRGQQVTLSCSPISGHRSVSWYQQTPGQGLQFLFEYFSETQRNKGNFPGRFSGRQFSNSRSEMNVSTLELGDSALYLCASTRGETGELFFGEGSRLTVL.

This chain uses TRBV27 with TRBJ2-7; TRBD1 might be the D (6 bases). The V gene lost 5 bases and the J gene lost 0 bases, with 17 bases spanning the gap. CDR1 is MNHEY and CDR2 is SMNVEV in the germline V gene (reference sequence). There are 16 residues in the CDR3. The CDR3 nucleotides read TGTGCCAGCAGTCCAATAGACAGGCCGAGCTCCTACGAGCAGTACTTC. Translation gives CASSPIDRPSSYEQYF.

The chain joins TRBV29-1 to TRBJ2-7; 11 nucleotides line up with TRBD2. The V segment lost 5 bases and the J segment 7 bases; nucleotides outside the gene matches: 4. Germline V gene data show CDR1 as SQVTM and CDR2 as ANQGSEA. The CDR3 has 12 residues. This CDR3 reads CSVTGTSGEQYF. The CDR3 nucleotides are TGCAGCGTTACCGGGACTAGCGGTGAGCAGTACTTC.

The V and J genes are TRBV7-8 and TRBJ1-5; D unclear. Germline-derived CDR1 and CDR2 are SGHVS and FQNEAQ. V lost 0 bases and J lost 0, with 6 bases in between. The CDR3 runs to 15 residues. The CDR3 coding sequence is TGTGCCAGCAGCTTAGCTTTTCCTAGCAATCAGCCCCAGCATTTT. It encodes CASSLAFPSNQPQHF.

A single count supports this clone. The chain links TRBV4-2 to TRBJ1-5; 11 bases align to TRBD1. Germline V lookup: CDR1 LGHNA, CDR2 YNFKEQ. CDR3 size: 16 residues. The ends lost 3 bases at V and 6 bases at J; junction bases unmatched: 7. CDR3 coding DNA: TGTGCCAGCAGCCATCCTGGGACAGGGGGATCTCAGCCCCAGCATTTT. Translating it yields CASSHPGTGGSQPQHF.

This clone was detected once. V usage is TRBV6-5 and J usage is TRBJ2-1, with 7 bases fitting TRBD1. The V gene end was trimmed by 6 bases and the J gene end by 7 bases; junction bases not matched to a gene: 3. Germline V gene data show CDR1 as MNHEY and CDR2 as SVGAGI. CDR3 length equals 12 residues. The CDR3 sequence: CASSRQGNEQFF. CDR3 nucleotides: TGTGCCAGCAGCAGACAGGGAAATGAGCAGTTCTTC.

This chain links TRBV4-3 with TRBJ2-5; D might be TRBD1 (5 bases). The J call could be wrong; TRBJ2-7 is a better fit for the DNA end. Germline CDR1 is LGHNA and CDR2 is YSLEER. The CDR3 is 16 residues long. DNA of the CDR3: TGCGCCAGCAGCCAAGATTATATCGACAGATCCTACGAGCAGTACTTC. Its protein product is CASSQDYIDRSYEQYF.